This T cell receptor (beta chain) was captured by sequencing in a study of blood T cell repertoires in COVID-19. Study-wide background: Samples of COVID-19 (acute and convalescent) were obtained from the United States, Italy and Spain. T cells, B-cell-depleted T cells, or PBMCs supplied cDNA or gDNA.

Per the authors' pipeline: It was from reference gene primer amplification that nucleated cell counts were estimated. Measured with immunoSEQ multiplex PCR; TCRdb has only the in-frame clones, and not every one. V, J and clone size are those of that table, while D and trimming were read from the DNA. The data show some 240,000 clones, about 80% seen once. The CDR3 contains 18 residues. Deletions cut 6 bases from V and 2 bases from J, with 23 bases between. Germline V gene data show CDR1 as MDHEN and CDR2 as SYDVKM. The sample taken for sequencing was peripheral blood. The J gene is TRBJ1-5, the V gene TRBV28; D is uncertain. The TCR originated in an elderly woman with acute or convalescent COVID-19. The CDR3 spells CASSLTSSGTVGNQPQHF. CDR3 bases: TGTGCCAGCAGCTTAACTTCAAGTGGTACGGTAGGCAATCAGCCCCAGCATTTT.